A single sample gave rise to the 13 T cell receptor beta chains below, sequenced in a study of blood T cell repertoires in COVID-19. Libraries were prepared by immunoSEQ multiplex PCR; TCRdb keeps only in-frame clonotypes and omits some of them. This table has roughly 350,000 clones, 85% to 90% appearing once. The sequencing input was peripheral blood. These receptors were obtained from a woman aged 70-85 years with COVID-19, enrolled during active disease.

V usage is TRBV2 and J usage is TRBJ1-6; no firm D call. The germline V gene has CDR1 SNHLY and CDR2 FYNNEI. This CDR3 has 14 residues. The V gene lost 2 bases and the J gene lost 10 bases, with 12 bases spanning the gap. The CDR3 DNA reads as TGTGCCAGCAGTGAATCCGGGGAGTGGTCACCCCTCCACTTT. Its translation: CASSESGEWSPLHF.

The rearrangement uses TRBV2 and TRBJ2-3; a weak D match, TRBD2 (5 bases). V lost 5 bases, J lost 4 bases, and 13 bases lay in between. This CDR3 contains 14 residues. The germline CDR1 and CDR2 sequences are SNHLY and FYNNEI. CDR3 coding DNA: TGTGCCAGCAGTCCTGGACTTGGCGCAGATACGCAGTATTTT. Translation gives CASSPGLGADTQYF.

The chain has TRBV5-4 and TRBJ1-2, with TRBD1 matching 9 bases. Per germline, CDR1 SGHNT and CDR2 YYREEE (reference sequence). The CDR3 has 14 residues. The trim removed 6 bases at V and 3 bases at J, leaving 6 bases unmatched. CDR3 sequence (DNA): TGTGCCAGCACACGGACAGGGGAGCACTATGGCTACACCTTC. Translated, it gives CASTRTGEHYGYTF. The complete variable domain, with remaining parts taken from reference TRBV5-4 and TRBJ1-2, reads ETGVTQSPTHLIKTRGQQVTLRCSSQSGHNTVSWYQQALGQGPQFIFQYYREEENGRGNFPPRFSGLQFPNYSSELNVNALELDDSALYLCASTRTGEHYGYTFGSGTRLTVV.

The gene calls are TRBV6-6 and TRBJ2-5; 8 bases line up with TRBD1. The CDR3 loop spans 14 amino acids. Trimming took 8 bases from V and 3 from J; bases not matched to a gene: 8. The germline V gene encodes CDR1 MNHNY and CDR2 SVGAGI (reference sequence). CDR3 DNA: TGTGCCAGCTACAGGACAGGGAGGAAAGAGACCCAGTACTTC. It yields the protein CASYRTGRKETQYF.

The genes are TRBV9 and TRBJ1-4, with a weak D call TRBD1 (6 bases). Germline V gene sequence: CDR1 SGDLS, CDR2 YYNGEE. The germline V and J ends were trimmed by 0 bases and 5 bases, with 17 bases remaining between them. There are 17 residues in the CDR3. CDR3 sequence (DNA): TGTGCCAGCAGCGTAGAACCCGCGAAGGGGGTGAATGAAAAACTGTTTTTT. Amino acids: CASSVEPAKGVNEKLFF.

The J gene is TRBJ2-1, the V gene TRBV7-8; 14 bases are shared with TRBD2. CDR1 and CDR2 from the germline V gene are SGHVS and FQNEAQ. This CDR3 spans 16 amino acids. V was clipped by 1 base and J by 7 bases; unmatched bases: 3. CDR3 amino acids: CASSLDRTSGGNEQFF. CDR3 nucleotides: TGTGCCAGCAGCTTAGATCGGACTAGCGGGGGGAATGAGCAGTTCTTC.

The chain is built from TRBV9 and TRBJ1-2; no definite D call. Germline V gives CDR1 SGDLS, CDR2 YYNGEE. Trimming pared 0 bases from V and 3 bases from J, leaving 12 bases between. This CDR3 has 15 amino acids. CDR3 protein: CASSVALGTDYGYTF. Written as DNA, the CDR3 is TGTGCCAGCAGCGTAGCTCTGGGCACGGACTATGGCTACACCTTC.

This rearrangement joins TRBV21-1 to TRBJ1-5; TRBD1 is the table's D call, not checked against the DNA. TRBV21-1 is designated a pseudogene. The CDR3 totals 16 residues. The CDR3 region is CASSKFTGGHNQPQHF. The CDR3 DNA reads as TGTGCCAGCAGCAAATTCACAGGGGGACACAATCAGCCCCAGCATTTT.

The chain carries TRBV10-1 and TRBJ2-3, with 10 bases matching TRBD1. The junction had 9 bases not matched to a gene; V was cut back by 5 bases and J by 4 bases. CDR1 and CDR2 (germline): WNHNN, SYGVQD (reference sequence). The CDR3 runs 16 residues. This CDR3 reads CASSSTGGWGADTQYF. CDR3 coding DNA: TGCGCCAGCAGTTCGACAGGGGGCTGGGGCGCAGATACGCAGTATTTT.

The chain has TRBV5-8 and TRBJ2-2, with 9 nucleotides matching TRBD2. The CDR3 contains 16 residues. V was pared by 4 bases and J by 0 bases, with 4 bases of the junction left unmatched. Germline assignment: CDR1 SGHTS and CDR2 YDEGEE. The CDR3 region is CASSPRGGANTGELFF. In nucleotides, the CDR3 is TGTGCCAGCAGCCCCCGCGGGGGGGCGAACACCGGGGAGCTGTTTTTT.

V gene TRBV9 combines with J gene TRBJ1-1, with 7 bases lining up with TRBD1. This CDR3 spans 16 amino acids. V trimming: 0 bases; J trimming: 4 bases; junction bases outside the gene matches: 9. Per the germline V gene, CDR1 is SGDLS and CDR2 is YYNGEE. The CDR3 loop reads CASSVEQGIRGTEAFF. The CDR3 DNA reads as TGTGCCAGCAGCGTAGAACAGGGGATTAGGGGCACTGAAGCTTTCTTT. The full variable domain, with the rest looked up from reference TRBV9 and TRBJ1-1, is DSGVTQTPKHLITATGQRVTLRCSPRSGDLSVYWYQQSLDQGLQFLIQYYNGEERAKGNILERFSAQQFPDLHSELNLSSLELGDSALYFCASSVEQGIRGTEAFFGQGTRLTVV.

This chain uses TRBV19 with TRBJ2-5; TRBD2 agrees at 8 bases. The J segment lost 4 bases and the V segment lost 0 bases, leaving 10 bases of the junction unmatched. Germline V gene lookup returns CDR1 LNHDA and CDR2 SQIVND (reference sequence). The CDR3 spans 17 residues. Here the CDR3 DNA reads TGTGCCAGTAGTATAGATGCGGAGCGGGGGCCGACAGAGACCCAGTACTTC. Translated: CASSIDAERGPTETQYF.

The CDR3, as DNA: TGTGCCAGCAGCTTATACGGGGGGGACTATGGCTACACCTTC. Translating gives CASSLYGGDYGYTF. V usage is TRBV7-8 and J usage is TRBJ1-2; D is perhaps TRBD1 (5 bases). This CDR3 has 14 amino acids. Germline lookup yields CDR1 SGHVS and CDR2 FQNEAQ. V lost 2 bases to trimming and J lost 3 bases, with 10 bases between them.